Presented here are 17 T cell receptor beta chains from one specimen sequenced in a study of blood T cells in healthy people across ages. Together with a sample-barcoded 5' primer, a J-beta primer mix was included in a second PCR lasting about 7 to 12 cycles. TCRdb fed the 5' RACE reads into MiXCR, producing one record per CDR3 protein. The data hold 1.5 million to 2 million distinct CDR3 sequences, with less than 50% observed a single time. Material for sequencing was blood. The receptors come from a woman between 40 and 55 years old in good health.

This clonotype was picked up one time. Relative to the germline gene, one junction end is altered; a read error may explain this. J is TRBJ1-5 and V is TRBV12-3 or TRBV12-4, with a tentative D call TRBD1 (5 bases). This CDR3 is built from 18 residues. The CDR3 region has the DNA TGTGCCAGCACCCACCGGCTGGGGGACGGATATAGCAATCAGCCCCGGCATTTT. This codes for CASTHRLGDGYSNQPRHF.

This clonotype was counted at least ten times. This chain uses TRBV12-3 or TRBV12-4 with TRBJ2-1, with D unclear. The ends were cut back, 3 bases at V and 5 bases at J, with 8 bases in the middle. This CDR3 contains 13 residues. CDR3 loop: CASSFGGHNEQFF. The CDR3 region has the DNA TGTGCCAGCAGTTTCGGCGGACACAATGAGCAGTTCTTC.

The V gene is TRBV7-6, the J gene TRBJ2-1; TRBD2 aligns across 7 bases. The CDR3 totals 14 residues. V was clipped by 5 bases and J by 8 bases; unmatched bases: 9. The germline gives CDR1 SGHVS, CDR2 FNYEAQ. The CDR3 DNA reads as TGTGCCAGCAGCCCACTGACTAGCCGGGATGAGCAGTTCTTC. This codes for CASSPLTSRDEQFF.

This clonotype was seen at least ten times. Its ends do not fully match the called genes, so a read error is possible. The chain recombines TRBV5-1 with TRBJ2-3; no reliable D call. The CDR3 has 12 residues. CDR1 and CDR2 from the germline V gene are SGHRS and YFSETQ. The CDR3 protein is CASSFPADTQYF. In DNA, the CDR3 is TGTGCCAGCAGTTTCCCGGCAGATACGCAGTATTTT.

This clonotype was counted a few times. CDR3 DNA: TGCAGTGCTGGGGGGGGTCGTTTAGGGAATCGAGCCAAAAACATTCAGTACTTC. Its protein product is CSAGGGRLGNRAKNIQYF. The rearrangement links TRBV20-1 to TRBJ2-4; TRBD2 aligns across 7 bases. The CDR3 is 18 amino acids. Germline assignment: CDR1 DFQATT and CDR2 SNEGSKA (reference sequence). With V trimmed by 5 bases and J by 0 bases, 16 bases remained unmatched.

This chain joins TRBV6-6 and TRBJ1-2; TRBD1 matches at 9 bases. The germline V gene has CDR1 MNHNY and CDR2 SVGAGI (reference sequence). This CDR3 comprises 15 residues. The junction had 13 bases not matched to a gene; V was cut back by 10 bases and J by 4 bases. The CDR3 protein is CATAFRTGAPYGYTF. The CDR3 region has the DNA TGTGCCACAGCCTTTAGGACAGGGGCTCCCTATGGCTACACCTTC.

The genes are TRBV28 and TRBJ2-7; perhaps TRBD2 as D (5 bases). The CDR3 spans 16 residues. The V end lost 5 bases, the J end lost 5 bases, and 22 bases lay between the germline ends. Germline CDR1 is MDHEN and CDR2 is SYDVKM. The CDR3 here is CASSRPQTGGVNEQYF. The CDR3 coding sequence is TGTGCCAGCAGTCGCCCACAAACCGGAGGAGTGAACGAGCAGTACTTC.

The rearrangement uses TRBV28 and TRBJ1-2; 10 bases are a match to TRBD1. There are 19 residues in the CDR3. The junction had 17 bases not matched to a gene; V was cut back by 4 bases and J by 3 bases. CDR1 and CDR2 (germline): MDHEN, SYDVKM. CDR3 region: CASSSPFGTGADGDYGYTF. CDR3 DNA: TGTGCCAGCAGTTCCCCCTTTGGGACAGGGGCGGACGGTGACTATGGCTACACCTTC.

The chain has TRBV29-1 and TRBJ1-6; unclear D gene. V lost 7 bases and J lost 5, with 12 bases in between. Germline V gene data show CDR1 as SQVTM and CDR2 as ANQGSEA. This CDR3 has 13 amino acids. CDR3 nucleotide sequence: TGCAGCGCCACGGGCCACCATAATTCACCCCTCCACTTT. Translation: CSATGHHNSPLHF.

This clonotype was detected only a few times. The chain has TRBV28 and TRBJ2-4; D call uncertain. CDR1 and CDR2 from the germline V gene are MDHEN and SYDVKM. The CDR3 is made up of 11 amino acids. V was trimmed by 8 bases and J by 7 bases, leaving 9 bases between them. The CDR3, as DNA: TGTGCCAGCGGTGTTAGGAACATTCAGTACTTC. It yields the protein CASGVRNIQYF.

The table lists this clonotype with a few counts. DNA of the CDR3: TGTGCCAGCGCCCGTGTCTATGGCTACACCTTC. Its protein is CASARVYGYTF. The genes are TRBV2 and TRBJ1-2; D unclear. The V end was cut by 8 bases, the J end by 4 bases, with 8 bases between. The CDR3 runs 11 residues. Per germline, CDR1 SNHLY and CDR2 FYNNEI.

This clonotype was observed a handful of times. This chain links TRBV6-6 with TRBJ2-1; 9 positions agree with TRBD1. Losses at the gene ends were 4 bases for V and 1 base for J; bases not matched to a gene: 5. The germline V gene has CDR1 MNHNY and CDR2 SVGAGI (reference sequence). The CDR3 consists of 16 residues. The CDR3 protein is CASSSRGTGSYNEQFF. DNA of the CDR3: TGTGCCAGCAGTTCCCGCGGGACAGGGTCCTACAATGAGCAGTTCTTC.

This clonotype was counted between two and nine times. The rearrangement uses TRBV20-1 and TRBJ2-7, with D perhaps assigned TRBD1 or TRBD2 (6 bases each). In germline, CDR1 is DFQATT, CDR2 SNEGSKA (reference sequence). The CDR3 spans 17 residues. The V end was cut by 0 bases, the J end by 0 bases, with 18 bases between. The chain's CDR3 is CSARDSQGGRFSYEQYF. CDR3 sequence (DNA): TGCAGTGCTAGAGATAGCCAAGGGGGGCGGTTCTCCTACGAGCAGTACTTC.

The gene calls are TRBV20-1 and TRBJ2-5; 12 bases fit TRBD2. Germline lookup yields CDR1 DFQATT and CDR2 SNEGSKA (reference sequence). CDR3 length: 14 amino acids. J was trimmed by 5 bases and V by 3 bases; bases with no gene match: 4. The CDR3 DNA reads TGCAGTGCTAGGACTAGCGGGGGACATGAGACCCAGTACTTC. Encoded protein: CSARTSGGHETQYF.

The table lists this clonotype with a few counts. The CDR3 DNA sequence: TGTGCCAGCAGCCAAGCCAGAGGGGGGGGCCAAGAGACCCAGTACTTC. Translation gives CASSQARGGGQETQYF. The chain is built from TRBV4-2 and TRBJ2-5, with D perhaps matching TRBD2 (7 bases). V lost 1 base, J lost 1 base, and 13 bases lay in between. CDR1 and CDR2 from the germline V gene are LGHNA and YNFKEQ. There are 16 residues in the CDR3.

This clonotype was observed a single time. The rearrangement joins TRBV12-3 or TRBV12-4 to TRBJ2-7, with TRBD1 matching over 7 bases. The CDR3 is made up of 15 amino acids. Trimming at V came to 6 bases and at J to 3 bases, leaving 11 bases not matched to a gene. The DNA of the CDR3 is TGTGCCAGCAGCCCCATAGGGGGCAAACACTACGAGCAGTACTTC. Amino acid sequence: CASSPIGGKHYEQYF.

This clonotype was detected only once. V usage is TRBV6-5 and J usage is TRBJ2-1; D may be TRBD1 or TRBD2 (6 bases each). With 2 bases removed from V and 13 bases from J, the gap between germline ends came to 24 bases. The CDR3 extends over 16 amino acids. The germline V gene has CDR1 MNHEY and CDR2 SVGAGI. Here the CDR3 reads CASSYRLGGAWGEQFF. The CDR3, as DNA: TGTGCCAGCAGTTACAGGCTCGGGGGCGCGTGGGGGGAACAGTTCTTC.